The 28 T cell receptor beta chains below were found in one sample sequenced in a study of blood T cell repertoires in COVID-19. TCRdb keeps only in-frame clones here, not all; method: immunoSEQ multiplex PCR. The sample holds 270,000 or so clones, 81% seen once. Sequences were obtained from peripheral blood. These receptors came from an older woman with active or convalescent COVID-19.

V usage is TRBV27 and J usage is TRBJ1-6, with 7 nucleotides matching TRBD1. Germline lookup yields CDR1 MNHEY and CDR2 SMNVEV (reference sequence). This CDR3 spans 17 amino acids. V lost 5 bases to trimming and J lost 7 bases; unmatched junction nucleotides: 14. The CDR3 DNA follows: TGTGCCAGCAGTCGAGGGGGCATAAACCCGCGGAATTCACCCCTCCACTTT. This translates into CASSRGGINPRNSPLHF.

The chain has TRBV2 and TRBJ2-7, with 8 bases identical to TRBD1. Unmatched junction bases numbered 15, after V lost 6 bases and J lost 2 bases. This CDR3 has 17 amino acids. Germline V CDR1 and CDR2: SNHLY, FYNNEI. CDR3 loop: CASRRGSSGQVTYEQYF. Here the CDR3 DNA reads TGTGCCAGCAGAAGGGGTTCATCGGGACAGGTAACCTACGAGCAGTACTTC.

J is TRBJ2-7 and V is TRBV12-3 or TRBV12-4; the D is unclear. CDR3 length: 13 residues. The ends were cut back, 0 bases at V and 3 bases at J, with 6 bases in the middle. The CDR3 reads CASSLAADYEQYF. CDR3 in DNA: TGTGCCAGCAGTTTAGCGGCGGACTACGAGCAGTACTTC.

CDR3 bases: TGTGCCAGCAGCCAAGGGACTAGCGGGGGCGGGGAGCAGTTCTTC. This sequence encodes CASSQGTSGGGEQFF. The V and J genes are TRBV3-1 (or the pseudogene TRBV3-2) and TRBJ2-1; 13 nucleotides align to TRBD2. V was pared by 1 base and J by 10 bases, with 4 bases of the junction left unmatched. The length of the CDR3 is 15 residues. CDR1 is LGHDT and CDR2 is YNNKEL in the germline V gene (reference sequence).

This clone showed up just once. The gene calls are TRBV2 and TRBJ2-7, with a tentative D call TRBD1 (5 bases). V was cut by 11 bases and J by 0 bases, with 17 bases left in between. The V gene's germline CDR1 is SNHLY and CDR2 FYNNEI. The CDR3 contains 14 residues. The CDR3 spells CAGQDTPSSYEQYF. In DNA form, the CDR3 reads TGTGCCGGCCAGGACACCCCGAGCTCCTACGAGCAGTACTTC.

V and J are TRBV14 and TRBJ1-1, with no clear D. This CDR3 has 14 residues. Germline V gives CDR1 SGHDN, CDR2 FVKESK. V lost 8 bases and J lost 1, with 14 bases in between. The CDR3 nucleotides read TGTGCCAGCGCACCCCTCGGGAAGAACACTGAAGCTTTCTTT. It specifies CASAPLGKNTEAFF.

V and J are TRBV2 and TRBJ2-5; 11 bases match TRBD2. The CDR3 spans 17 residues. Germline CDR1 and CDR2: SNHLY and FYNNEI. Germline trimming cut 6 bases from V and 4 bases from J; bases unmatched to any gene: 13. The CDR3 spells CASRYGSGGVMGETQYF. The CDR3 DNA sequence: TGTGCCAGCAGATACGGTAGCGGGGGGGTCATGGGAGAGACCCAGTACTTC.

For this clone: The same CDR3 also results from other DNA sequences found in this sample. CDR3 residues: CASRTSGPSYNEQFF. In DNA, the CDR3 is TGTGCCAGTAGGACTAGCGGACCCTCCTACAATGAGCAGTTCTTC. The chain couples TRBV19 to TRBJ2-1; TRBD2 matches at 9 bases. Germline CDR1 and CDR2: LNHDA and SQIVND (reference sequence). The CDR3 spans 15 residues. J lost 0 bases, V lost 6 bases, and 3 bases had no gene match.

The CDR3 DNA follows: TGTGCCAGTAGTACCTCAACAGTTGCCGCTGAAGCTTTCTTT. It is translated as CASSTSTVAAEAFF. The rearrangement links TRBV19 to TRBJ1-1, with D uncertain. V was trimmed by 4 bases and J by 6 bases, leaving 15 bases between them. CDR3 length: 14 amino acids. Germline V gene sequence: CDR1 LNHDA, CDR2 SQIVND (reference sequence).

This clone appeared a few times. CDR3 DNA: TGTGCCAGCAGTGTCTCCGGGACAGGCGCACCATATGGCTACACCTTC. Translation: CASSVSGTGAPYGYTF. The chain recombines TRBV6-1 with TRBJ1-2; 8 bases map to TRBD1. The CDR3 is 16 residues long. J gave up 5 bases and V 4 bases, and 12 bases lay outside the gene matches. Germline CDR1 and CDR2: MNHNS and SASEGT.

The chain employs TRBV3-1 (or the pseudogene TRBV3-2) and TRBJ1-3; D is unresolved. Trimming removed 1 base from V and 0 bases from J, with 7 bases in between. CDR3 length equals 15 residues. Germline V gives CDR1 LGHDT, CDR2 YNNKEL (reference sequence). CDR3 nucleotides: TGTGCCAGCAGCCAAGCACGGGTCTCTGGAAACACCATATATTTT. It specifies CASSQARVSGNTIYF.

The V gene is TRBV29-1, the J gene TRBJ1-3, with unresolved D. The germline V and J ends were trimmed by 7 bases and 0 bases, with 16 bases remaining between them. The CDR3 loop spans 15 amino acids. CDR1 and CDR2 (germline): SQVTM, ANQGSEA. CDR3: CSAREETDSGNTIYF. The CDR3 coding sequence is TGCAGCGCTCGGGAGGAGACGGACTCTGGAAACACCATATATTTT.

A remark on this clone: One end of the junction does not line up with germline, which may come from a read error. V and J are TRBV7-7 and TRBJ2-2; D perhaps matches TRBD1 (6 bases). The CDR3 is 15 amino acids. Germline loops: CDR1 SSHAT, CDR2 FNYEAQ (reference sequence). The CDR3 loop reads CASSFDRSNTGELFF. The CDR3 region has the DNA TGTGCTAGCAGCTTTGACAGGTCGAACACCGGGGAGCTGTTTTTT.

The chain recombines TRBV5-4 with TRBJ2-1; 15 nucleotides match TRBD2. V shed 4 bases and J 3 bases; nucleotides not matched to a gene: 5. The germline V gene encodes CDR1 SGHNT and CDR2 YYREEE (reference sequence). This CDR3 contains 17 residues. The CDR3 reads CASSGGLAGGYYNEQFF. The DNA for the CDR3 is TGTGCCAGCAGCGGGGGACTAGCGGGGGGCTACTACAATGAGCAGTTCTTC.

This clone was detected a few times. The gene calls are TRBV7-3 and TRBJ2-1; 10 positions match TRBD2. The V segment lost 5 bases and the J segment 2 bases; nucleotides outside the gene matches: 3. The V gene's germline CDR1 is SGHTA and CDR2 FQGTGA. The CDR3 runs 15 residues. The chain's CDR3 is CASSQSGGAYNEQFF. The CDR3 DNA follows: TGTGCCAGCAGCCAGAGCGGGGGGGCCTACAATGAGCAGTTCTTC.

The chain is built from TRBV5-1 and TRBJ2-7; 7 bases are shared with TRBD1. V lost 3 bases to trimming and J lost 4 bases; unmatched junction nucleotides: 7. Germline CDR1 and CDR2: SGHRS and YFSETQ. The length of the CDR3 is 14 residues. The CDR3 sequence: CASSSGDRGYEQYF. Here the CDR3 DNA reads TGCGCCAGCAGCTCCGGGGACAGAGGTTACGAGCAGTACTTC. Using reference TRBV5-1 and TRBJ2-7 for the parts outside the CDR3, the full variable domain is KAGVTQTPRYLIKTRGQQVTLSCSPISGHRSVSWYQQTPGQGLQFLFEYFSETQRNKGNFPGRFSGRQFSNSRSEMNVSTLELGDSALYLCASSSGDRGYEQYFGPGTRLTVT.

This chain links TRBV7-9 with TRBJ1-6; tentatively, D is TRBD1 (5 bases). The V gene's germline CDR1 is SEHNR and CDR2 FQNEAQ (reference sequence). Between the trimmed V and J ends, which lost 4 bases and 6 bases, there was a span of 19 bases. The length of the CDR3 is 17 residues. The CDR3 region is CASSWEVTGGLNSPLHF. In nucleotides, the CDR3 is TGTGCCAGCAGCTGGGAGGTTACAGGCGGTCTTAATTCACCCCTCCACTTT.

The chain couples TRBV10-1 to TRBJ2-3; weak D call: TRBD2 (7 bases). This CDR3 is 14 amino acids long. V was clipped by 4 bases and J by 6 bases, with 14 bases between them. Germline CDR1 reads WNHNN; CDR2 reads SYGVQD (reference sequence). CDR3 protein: CASSARGGPDTQYF. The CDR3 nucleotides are TGCGCCAGCAGTGCCAGGGGAGGGCCTGATACGCAGTATTTT.

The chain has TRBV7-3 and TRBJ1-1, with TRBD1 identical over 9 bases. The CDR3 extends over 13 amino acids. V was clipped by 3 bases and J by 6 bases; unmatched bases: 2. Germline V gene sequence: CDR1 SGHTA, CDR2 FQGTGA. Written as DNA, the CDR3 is TGTGCCAGCAGCTTCCGACAGGGGGCTGAAGCTTTCTTT. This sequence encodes CASSFRQGAEAFF.

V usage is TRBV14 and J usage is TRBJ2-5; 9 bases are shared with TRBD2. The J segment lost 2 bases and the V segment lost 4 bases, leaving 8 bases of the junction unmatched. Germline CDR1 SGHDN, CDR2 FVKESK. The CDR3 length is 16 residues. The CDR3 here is CASSPTLAGVQETQYF. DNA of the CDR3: TGTGCCAGCAGCCCCACCTTAGCGGGGGTACAAGAGACCCAGTACTTC.

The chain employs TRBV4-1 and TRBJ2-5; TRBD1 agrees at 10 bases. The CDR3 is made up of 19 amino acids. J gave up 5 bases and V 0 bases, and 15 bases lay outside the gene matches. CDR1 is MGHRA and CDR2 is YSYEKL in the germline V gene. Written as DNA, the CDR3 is TGCGCCAGCAGCCAAGATCGGGGGACAGGGGATCCCAAGAGGGAGACCCAGTACTTC. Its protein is CASSQDRGTGDPKRETQYF.

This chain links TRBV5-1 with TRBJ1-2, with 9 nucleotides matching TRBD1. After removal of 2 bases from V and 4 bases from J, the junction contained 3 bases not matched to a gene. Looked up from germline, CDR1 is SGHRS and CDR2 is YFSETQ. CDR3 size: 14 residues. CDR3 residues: CASSFATGGYGYTF. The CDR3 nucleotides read TGCGCCAGCAGCTTCGCGACAGGGGGCTATGGCTACACCTTC.

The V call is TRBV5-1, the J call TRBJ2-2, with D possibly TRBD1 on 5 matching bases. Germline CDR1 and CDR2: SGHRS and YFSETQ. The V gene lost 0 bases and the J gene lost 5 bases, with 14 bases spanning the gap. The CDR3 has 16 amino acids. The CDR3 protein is CASSLAAGQMTGELFF. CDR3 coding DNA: TGCGCCAGCAGCTTGGCCGCAGGGCAAATGACCGGGGAGCTGTTTTTT.

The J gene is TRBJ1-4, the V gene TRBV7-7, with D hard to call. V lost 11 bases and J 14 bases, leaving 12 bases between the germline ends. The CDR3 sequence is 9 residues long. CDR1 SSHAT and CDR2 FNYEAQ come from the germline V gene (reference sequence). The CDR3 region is CAENSWLFF. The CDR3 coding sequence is TGTGCCGAGAACTCCTGGCTGTTTTTT.

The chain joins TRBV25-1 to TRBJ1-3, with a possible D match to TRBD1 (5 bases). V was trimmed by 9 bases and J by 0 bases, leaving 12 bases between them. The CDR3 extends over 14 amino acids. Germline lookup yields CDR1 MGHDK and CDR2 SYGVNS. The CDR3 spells CASISGGSGNTIYF. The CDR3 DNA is TGTGCCAGTATTTCGGGGGGCTCTGGAAACACCATATATTTT.

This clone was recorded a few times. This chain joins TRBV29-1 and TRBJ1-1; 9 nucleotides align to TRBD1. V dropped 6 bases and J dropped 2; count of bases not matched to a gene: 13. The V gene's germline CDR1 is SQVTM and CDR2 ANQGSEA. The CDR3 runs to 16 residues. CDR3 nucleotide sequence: TGCAGCGTGTACAGGGGGCCGGCGCGGGGAAACACTGAAGCTTTCTTT. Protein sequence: CSVYRGPARGNTEAFF.

The CDR3 bases are TGCAGCGTTGGGACTCCAGCGGAAGAGACCCAGTACTTC. Encoded protein: CSVGTPAEETQYF. The chain joins TRBV29-1 to TRBJ2-5; possible D gene TRBD2, 5 bases. V lost 4 bases and J lost 3, with 12 bases in between. The germline V gene encodes CDR1 SQVTM and CDR2 ANQGSEA. CDR3 length: 13 residues.

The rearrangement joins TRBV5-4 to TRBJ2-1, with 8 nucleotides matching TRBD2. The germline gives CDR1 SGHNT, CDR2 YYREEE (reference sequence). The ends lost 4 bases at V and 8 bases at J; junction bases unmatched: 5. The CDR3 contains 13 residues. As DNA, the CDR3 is TGTGCCAGCAGCCTGACTAGCGACGATGAGCAGTTCTTC. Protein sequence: CASSLTSDDEQFF.